The clone carrying this T cell receptor beta chain was seen more than once but under ten times. Per-sample yields of isolated PBMCs were at least 6 million. The sample belongs to a study of blood T cells in healthy people across ages. The CDR3 sequence is 13 residues long. CDR1 MGHRA and CDR2 YSYEKL come from the germline V gene. V lost 2 bases and J lost 3, with 7 bases in between. Combining a sample-barcoded 5' primer with a J-beta primer mix, a second PCR ran for 7 to 11 cycles. In TCRdb, the 5' RACE reads were re-called with MiXCR into one record per CDR3 protein. The data hold 500,000 to 550,000 distinct CDR3 sequences, with nearly 25% observed a single time. These data also featured in a second study, about T cells of mothers and their children. From that study: Each child contributed approximately 3.3 million TCR beta CDR3 reads, while each mother contributed over 8 million. Evidence of persistent microchimeric T cell clones was absent.

The chain joins TRBV4-1 to TRBJ2-5; a weak D match, TRBD2 (5 bases). The sample comprised blood. This TCR derives from a boy aged 5-17 years in good health. The CDR3: CASSQLAEETQYF. As DNA, the CDR3 is TGCGCCAGCAGCCAACTAGCTGAAGAGACCCAGTACTTC.